The 26 T cell receptor beta chains in this list originate from one sample, sequenced in a study of blood T cell repertoires in COVID-19. The assay was immunoSEQ multiplex PCR, and TCRdb's table has in-frame clones only and misses some. The data hold fewer than 350,000 clones, with about 85% observed a single time. Input material: peripheral blood. These receptor sequences come from a woman aged 50 to 65 with active or convalescent COVID-19.

A few counts support this clone. The V call is TRBV6-1, the J call TRBJ2-1, with a tentative D call TRBD1 (7 bases). The CDR3 extends over 17 amino acids. Trimming pared 1 base from V and 7 bases from J, leaving 20 bases between. Germline loops: CDR1 MNHNS, CDR2 SASEGT. CDR3 loop: CASSEVSAGTVWNEQFF. DNA for the CDR3: TGTGCCAGCAGTGAAGTATCGGCGGGGACAGTCTGGAATGAGCAGTTCTTC.

In its sample, this clone was seen once. J is TRBJ1-2 and V is TRBV9; TRBD1 matches at 9 bases. The CDR3 is 14 amino acids. Germline assignment: CDR1 SGDLS and CDR2 YYNGEE. Trimming at V came to 3 bases and at J to 5 bases, leaving 5 bases not matched to a gene. The CDR3 is CASSATGGGYGYTF. CDR3 nucleotides: TGTGCCAGCAGCGCAACAGGGGGCGGGTATGGCTACACCTTC.

This chain links TRBV19 with TRBJ1-1; D uncertain. This CDR3 contains 13 residues. Germline lookup yields CDR1 LNHDA and CDR2 SQIVND (reference sequence). Trimming stripped 7 bases from V and 2 bases from J, with 11 bases between. Here the CDR3 reads CASNWAGNTEAFF. CDR3 DNA: TGTGCCAGTAATTGGGCGGGTAACACTGAAGCTTTCTTT.

The chain recombines TRBV3-1 (or the pseudogene TRBV3-2) with TRBJ2-7; no clear D gene. Deletions cut 4 bases from V and 2 bases from J, with 15 bases between. The CDR3 totals 15 residues. Germline V lookup: CDR1 LGHDT, CDR2 YNNKEL (reference sequence). CDR3 region: CASSPDSGRTYEQYF. DNA for the CDR3: TGTGCCAGCAGCCCCGACTCTGGCCGTACCTACGAGCAGTACTTC.

This chain links TRBV5-4 with TRBJ2-3; TRBD2 matches 12 bases. In germline, CDR1 is SGHNT, CDR2 YYREEE (reference sequence). V trimming: 3 bases; J trimming: 2 bases; junction bases outside the gene matches: 7. This CDR3 has 17 residues. The CDR3 protein is CASSSRLAGASTDTQYF. The CDR3 DNA follows: TGTGCCAGCAGCTCGAGACTAGCGGGAGCTTCCACAGATACGCAGTATTTT. The variable domain in full, with the rest retrieved from reference TRBV5-4 and TRBJ2-3, is ETGVTQSPTHLIKTRGQQVTLRCSSQSGHNTVSWYQQALGQGPQFIFQYYREEENGRGNFPPRFSGLQFPNYSSELNVNALELDDSALYLCASSSRLAGASTDTQYFGPGTRLTVL.

In its sample, this clone was seen a few times. The rearrangement joins TRBV30 to TRBJ1-2, with a tentative D call TRBD1 (5 bases). CDR3 length: 14 amino acids. CDR1 and CDR2 (germline): GTSNPN, SVGIG (reference sequence). Trimming removed 6 bases at V and 7 bases at J, with 21 bases between. The DNA of the CDR3 is TGTGCCTGCCCGCTCGGGAGGGGCTGGGGTGGCTACACCTTC. It yields the protein CACPLGRGWGGYTF.

Only a few counts were recorded for this clone. The chain couples TRBV29-1 to TRBJ2-7; possibly TRBD2 for D (5 bases). Germline CDR1 SQVTM, CDR2 ANQGSEA. V lost 4 bases and J 12 bases, leaving 19 bases between the germline ends. The CDR3 contains 12 residues. The CDR3 sequence is CSVVLEGYERYF. DNA of the CDR3: TGCAGCGTTGTTCTCGAGGGATACGAAAGGTACTTC.

This chain uses TRBV9 with TRBJ2-5, with 16 bases aligning to TRBD2. The CDR3 spans 18 residues. CDR1 SGDLS and CDR2 YYNGEE come from the germline V gene. With 3 bases clipped from V and 3 bases from J, the junction kept 8 bases outside the gene matches. The CDR3 protein is CASSAGLAGGPSEETQYF. The CDR3 coding sequence is TGTGCCAGCAGCGCGGGACTAGCGGGAGGGCCCTCAGAAGAGACCCAGTACTTC.

This clone appeared a single time. The CDR3 spells CASSVGHPNTGELFF. The CDR3 DNA follows: TGTGCCAGCAGCGTAGGGCACCCGAACACCGGGGAGCTGTTTTTT. The gene calls are TRBV9 and TRBJ2-2, with unresolved D. The ends were cut back, 0 bases at V and 0 bases at J, with 6 bases in the middle. Germline V gene data show CDR1 as SGDLS and CDR2 as YYNGEE. The CDR3 runs to 15 residues.

J is TRBJ1-1 and V is TRBV7-9; no clear D. The CDR3 extends over 13 amino acids. CDR1 is SEHNR, CDR2 FQNEAQ, per germline (reference sequence). Trimming left V 0 bases short and J 7 bases short, with 9 bases between. The CDR3: CASSLAGGGEAFF. The CDR3 DNA reads TGTGCCAGCAGCTTAGCCGGCGGAGGTGAAGCTTTCTTT.

The chain combines TRBV12-3 or TRBV12-4 with TRBJ2-2, with unresolved D. Trimming pared 4 bases from V and 6 bases from J, leaving 9 bases between. The length of the CDR3 is 13 residues. The CDR3 reads CASSSSAPGELFF. The CDR3 bases are TGTGCCAGCAGTTCAAGCGCCCCCGGGGAGCTGTTTTTT.

The CDR3 sequence: CASSLISRTSGNYLDEQFF. The CDR3 nucleotides read TGCGCCAGCAGTTTAATTTCCCGGACTAGCGGGAACTATTTGGATGAGCAGTTCTTC. This chain joins TRBV4-1 and TRBJ2-1; 12 bases fit TRBD2. Germline assignment: CDR1 MGHRA and CDR2 YSYEKL. V lost 6 bases and J lost 8; bases outside the gene matches: 20. The CDR3 spans 19 residues.

The V and J genes are TRBV5-1 and TRBJ1-5, with TRBD1 as a possible D gene (5 bases). V was clipped by 5 bases and J by 4 bases, with 16 bases between them. This CDR3 comprises 15 residues. Germline V gene sequence: CDR1 SGHRS, CDR2 YFSETQ. The CDR3 loop is CASRATAPGNQPQHF. The CDR3 DNA is TGCGCCAGCAGGGCGACAGCCCCCGGTAATCAGCCCCAGCATTTT.

The chain combines TRBV28 with TRBJ1-2; no reliable D call. Germline loops: CDR1 MDHEN, CDR2 SYDVKM. The CDR3 is 14 amino acids. V gave up 6 bases and J gave up 2 bases, with 13 bases separating them. The CDR3 coding sequence is TGTGCCAGCAGATCCGGGGTTTCGAACTATGGCTACACCTTC. Protein product: CASRSGVSNYGYTF.

This clone appeared a single time. The V call is TRBV2, the J call TRBJ2-5; TRBD2 matches 11 bases. The CDR3 has 14 residues. The germline V gene has CDR1 SNHLY and CDR2 FYNNEI. The junction had 0 bases not matched to a gene; V was cut back by 2 bases and J by 4 bases. The DNA of the CDR3 is TGTGCCAGCAGTGAACTAGCGGGGGGAGAGACCCAGTACTTC. It specifies CASSELAGGETQYF.

This clone was seen just once. This chain uses TRBV5-4 with TRBJ2-5; maybe TRBD2 (5 bases). The length of the CDR3 is 15 residues. V was trimmed by 4 bases and J by 4 bases, leaving 17 bases between them. In germline, CDR1 is SGHNT, CDR2 YYREEE (reference sequence). The CDR3: CASSMIRGSGETQYF. CDR3 in DNA: TGTGCCAGCAGCATGATCCGGGGTTCGGGAGAGACCCAGTACTTC.

CDR3 amino acids: CASSLAGVLNTEAFF. DNA of the CDR3: TGTGCCAGCAGTTTAGCCGGGGTTTTGAACACTGAAGCTTTCTTT. The rearrangement links TRBV28 to TRBJ1-1; no definite D call. Trimming took 2 bases from V and 0 from J, leaving 10 bases between them. The CDR3 is 15 amino acids. In germline, CDR1 is MDHEN, CDR2 SYDVKM.

The chain is built from TRBV10-3 and TRBJ1-2; 7 positions agree with TRBD1. The CDR3 covers 18 residues. V shed 0 bases and J 6 bases; nucleotides not matched to a gene: 16. Germline V gene lookup returns CDR1 ENHRY and CDR2 SYGVKD. CDR3 sequence: CAISESSRQGRLSDGYTF. CDR3 nucleotides: TGTGCCATCAGTGAGTCAAGCAGACAGGGTCGATTATCGGATGGCTACACCTTC.

CDR3 in DNA: TGTGCCAGTAGTATTGGGGGGAGCGGATGGAAAGAGACCCAGTACTTC. Its translation is CASSIGGSGWKETQYF. The V gene is TRBV19, the J gene TRBJ2-5, with a tentative D call TRBD2 (6 bases). The CDR3 spans 16 residues. Germline loops: CDR1 LNHDA, CDR2 SQIVND (reference sequence). V gave up 3 bases and J gave up 3 bases, with 17 bases separating them. The full variable domain, rest sourced from reference TRBV19 and TRBJ2-5, is DGGITQSPKYLFRKEGQNVTLSCEQNLNHDAMYWYRQDPGQGLRLIYYSQIVNDFQKGDIAEGYSVSREKKESFPLTVTSAQKNPTAFYLCASSIGGSGWKETQYFGPGTRLLVL.

The rearrangement links TRBV25-1 to TRBJ1-4; D gene uncertain. V shed 1 base and J shed 4 bases, with 4 bases lying between them. The length of the CDR3 is 13 residues. The germline CDR1 and CDR2 sequences are MGHDK and SYGVNS. The CDR3 loop reads CASSESLNEKLFF. As DNA, the CDR3 is TGTGCCAGCAGTGAATCCCTTAATGAAAAACTGTTTTTT.

This clone qualifies as medium-sized (0.01 to 0.1%). This chain links TRBV7-9 with TRBJ2-1; D remains unclear. The germline V and J ends were trimmed by 2 bases and 5 bases, with 7 bases remaining between them. The CDR3 length is 13 residues. Germline V lookup: CDR1 SEHNR, CDR2 FQNEAQ (reference sequence). The DNA of the CDR3 is TGTGCCAGCAGCTTATTACAACACAATGAGCAGTTCTTC. Its protein product is CASSLLQHNEQFF. Looking up the rest from reference TRBV7-9 and TRBJ2-1 gives the full variable domain: DTGVSQNPRHKITKRGQNVTFRCDPISEHNRLYWYRQTLGQGPEFLTYFQNEAQLEKSRLLSDRFSAERPKGSFSTLEIQRTEQGDSAMYLCASSLLQHNEQFFGPGTRLTVL.

The chain recombines TRBV27 with TRBJ1-1, with D hard to call. The CDR3 spans 14 residues. Germline V CDR1 and CDR2: MNHEY, SMNVEV (reference sequence). V lost 0 bases, J lost 5 bases, and 10 bases lay in between. CDR3 sequence reads: CASSLSEAYTEAFF. The DNA for the CDR3 is TGTGCCAGCAGTTTATCGGAGGCTTATACTGAAGCTTTCTTT.

This chain joins TRBV6-5 and TRBJ1-1, with D perhaps TRBD1 (5 bases). Per germline, CDR1 MNHEY and CDR2 SVGAGI. The CDR3 loop spans 14 amino acids. Trimming removed 6 bases at V and 3 bases at J, with 14 bases between. The CDR3 is CASRPRGVYTEAFF. The CDR3 DNA follows: TGTGCCAGCAGGCCCCGGGGGGTATACACTGAAGCTTTCTTT.

The J gene is TRBJ2-7, the V gene TRBV29-1, with D uncertain. Per the germline V gene, CDR1 is SQVTM and CDR2 is ANQGSEA. Trimming pared 1 base from V and 3 bases from J, leaving 10 bases between. The CDR3 is made up of 13 amino acids. CDR3 DNA sequence: TGCAGCGTTGAAGTGGGCGTCGACTACGAGCAGTACTTC. Residues: CSVEVGVDYEQYF.

V usage is TRBV28 and J usage is TRBJ1-1; no definite D call. Trimming cost V 9 bases and J 2 bases, with 13 bases left between them. There are 13 residues in the CDR3. Germline lookup yields CDR1 MDHEN and CDR2 SYDVKM. The DNA of the CDR3 is TGTGCCAGTCGCAGACACGTTAACACTGAAGCTTTCTTT. Residues: CASRRHVNTEAFF.

V is TRBV6-2 or TRBV6-3 and J is TRBJ2-1; the D gene is possibly TRBD1 (6 bases). This CDR3 is built from 15 residues. Per germline, CDR1 MNHEY and CDR2 SVGEGT. Trimming removed 5 bases at V and 2 bases at J, with 13 bases between. The CDR3 sequence: CASSTYRDTYNEQFF. The CDR3 coding sequence is TGTGCCAGCAGTACCTACCGGGACACCTACAATGAGCAGTTCTTC.